This TCR beta chain was identified in a study of Ad26.COV2.S vaccination and SARS-CoV-2 variants (dated by TCRdb to about 2021). The study in broad terms: Vaccine-arm donors came from COV1001, a multicentre, randomized, double-blind, placebo-controlled phase I-IIa trial of Ad26.COV2.S in healthy adults. Ad26.COV2.S was administered intramuscularly at a dose of 5x10^10 or 1x10^11 viral particles, either as one shot or as two shots given 56 days apart. The specificity and breadth of SARS-CoV-2-reactive T cell receptors after Ad26.COV2.S vaccination were assessed by TCRbeta repertoire sequencing. The TCR-sequenced set comprised around 30 samples: some 20 Ad26.COV2.S vaccine recipients, 5 placebo recipients and 8 SARS-CoV-2 convalescent individuals. Trial participants were randomized into five groups of five: low-dose or high-dose Ad26.COV2.S given once or twice, or placebo on both occasions. Throughout the experiments and outcome assessment, investigators stayed blinded to trial group allocation. The full study reports these points: The authors noted that the TCR breadth and depth analyses may have underestimated total T cell responses. The study was not powered to compare responses between vaccine doses or regimens. Higher spike-specific TCR breadth was observed in Ad26.COV2.S recipients than in placebo recipients (P = 0.0014). After vaccination, substantial breadth of spike-specific CD8+ and CD4+ T cell responses was reported. Non-spike TCR breadth was comparable between vaccine and placebo recipients, consistent with the vaccine containing only spike.

Comments on this clone: Its cognate antigen has yet to be identified. No much larger clone exists at a distance of one base, and base qualities are not known.

This specimen's treatment or condition label, interpreted: about 20 received Ad26.COV2.S at low or high dose, single or two shots; about 5 received placebo; per-sample allocation not given. For vaccine and placebo recipients, the sequenced repertoires came from samples collected on day 63 after the first injection. In Cohort 1b, about 27 adults aged 18-55 years were enrolled at a single site in Boston, USA, between 29 July and 7 August 2020. Ad26.COV2.S consisted of a replication-incompetent adenovirus type 26 vector by which a prefusion-stabilized SARS-CoV-2 spike protein from the original Wuhan strain was expressed. TCRbeta CDR3 regions were sequenced with the immunoSEQ Assay. After extraction, genomic DNA underwent amplification by bias-controlled multiplex PCR, followed by high-throughput sequencing. The paper's data handling went like this. To quantify the absolute abundance of every unique TCRbeta CDR3 region, sequences were collapsed and filtered. T cell fraction was estimated by normalization of TCRbeta template counts to usable DNA, with usable DNA being measured through amplification of reference genes present in all nucleated cells. Repertoire TCRs were annotated as SARS-CoV-2-specific by exact matching of V gene, CDR3 amino acid sequence and J gene to a known reactive TCR set. MIRA supplied the reference SARS-CoV-2 TCR set, which was filtered for enrichment in COVID-19-positive ImmuneCODE repertoires so that public or cross-reactive TCRs were removed. Based on the MIRA antigens, annotated TCRs were further analysed at the level of specific ORF or position within ORF. Breadth was defined as the number of annotated unique rearrangements divided by the total number of unique productive rearrangements, and depth was defined as the summed frequency of the annotated unique rearrangements. Two-sided Wilcoxon rank-sum tests were used to compare TCR breadth between groups. This is the immuneACCESS table as TCRdb keeps it, with only in-frame sequences that have V and J called. A part of the clones is gone; compared with another copy, unresolved V genes explain less than half, and the rest is unexplained. V and J calls and clone size are given by that table; D and trimming were obtained from the DNA. This sample lists about 400,000 clones; over 75% were detected once. Clones ranked in the top ten supply 1.5% to 2% of the sample.

Taken from cysteine to phenylalanine, the CDR3 has 20 residues. Of the read, only the CDR3 DNA is kept; its 60 bases are in frame from base 1. For CDR1 and CDR2, the germline V gene lists MDHEN and SYDVKM. Trimming costs V 2 bases and J 0 bases, and their ends lie 23 bases apart. The receptor was isolated from a person between 18 and 65 years old who received the Ad26.COV2.S COVID-19 vaccine or a placebo. The chain employs TRBV28 and TRBJ1-5; TRBD1 is perhaps the D gene, given 6 matching bases. The specimen comprised peripheral blood, sampled in a trial of Ad26.COV2.S vaccine versus placebo. The nucleotide sequence is given as TGTGCCAGCAGTTTAAGGGACAAGGGCCGGGCGGGACTTAGCAATCAGCCCCAGCATTTT. It is translated as CASSLRDKGRAGLSNQPQHF.